The sequence of this T cell receptor (beta chain) was determined in a study of shared clonotypes between healthy human individuals. Study in general: Participating donors consisted of a couple of women and a few men aged 18 to 49. General study points: A handful of donors had roughly 5% of their naive CD4 clonotypes in common.

Germline CDR1 is SEHNR and CDR2 is FQNEAQ (reference sequence). Trimming at V came to 5 bases and at J to 3 bases, leaving 9 bases not matched to a gene. This CDR3 has 17 residues. Concerning this clone itself: Its antigen is currently unknown.

Naive-designated CD8 cells lacked CD45RO, were positively enriched for CCR7, and omitted terminally differentiated effector memory CD45RA+ cells. Some clones are missing from TCRdb's copy, which holds only in-frame ones; the method was immunoSEQ multiplex PCR. The data hold hundreds of thousands of clones, with 92% observed a single time. The clonotype comes from a man aged 25-45 years in good health. Sequencing input: naive CD8+ T cells sorted from blood. The rearrangement uses TRBV7-9 and TRBJ2-3; 12 bases align to TRBD1. For the CDR3, the DNA is TGTGCCAGCAGCCCCAGGGACAGGGGGCGGTTGACAGATACGCAGTATTTT. Encoded protein: CASSPRDRGRLTDTQYF.